This T cell receptor (beta chain) was sequenced during a study of blood T cells in healthy people across ages. Study-wide results and limits: The study found more naive CD4+ cells and higher diversity in long-lived than aged donors.

To note about this clonotype: What it binds is unknown.

Using a J-beta primer mix together with a sample-barcoded 5' primer, a second PCR was run for about 6 to 12 cycles. TCRdb called the 5' RACE reads again in MiXCR, with one record for every CDR3 protein. The table has fewer than 950,000 distinct CDR3 sequences, 35% to 40% seen once. This clonotype was obtained from a man younger than 35 in good health. Source material: blood.

The CDR3 DNA reads as TGCGCCAGCAGCTTGGGACAGGGCTTTTCGGGGGAGACCCAGTACTTC. Translating it yields CASSLGQGFSGETQYF. This sequence joins TRBV5-1 and TRBJ2-5, with 7 positions matching TRBD1. Trimming at V came to 0 bases and at J to 5 bases, leaving 10 bases not matched to a gene. This CDR3 has 16 amino acids. Looked up from germline, CDR1 is SGHRS and CDR2 is YFSETQ.